One and the same sample provided the 8 T cell receptor beta chains below, sequenced in a study of blood T cell repertoires in COVID-19. Clones were sequenced by immunoSEQ multiplex PCR, and TCRdb holds only the in-frame ones, with some missing. Of 200,000 or so clones listed, 84% are singletons. Sequencing input: peripheral blood. These TCRs come from a human donor in a cohort sampled during active COVID-19.

On this clone itself: An end of the junction differs from the germline gene, which may be a read error. The V call is TRBV7-2, the J call TRBJ2-5; 10 bases are a match to TRBD2. Germline V gene lookup returns CDR1 SGHTA and CDR2 FQGNSA. The CDR3 consists of 15 residues. DNA of the CDR3: TGTGCCAGCAGCCTAGCCGGGACTAGCGCCGAGACCCAGTACTTC. Translating it yields CASSLAGTSAETQYF.

The CDR3 bases are TGTGCCATCAGTGTAAGACCCCCCCGGGAGCAGCCCCAGCATTTT. The encoded protein is CAISVRPPREQPQHF. This chain links TRBV10-3 with TRBJ1-5, with no clear D. The ends were cut back, 4 bases at V and 7 bases at J, with 17 bases in the middle. The CDR3 has 15 residues. Germline assignment: CDR1 ENHRY and CDR2 SYGVKD.

The V call is TRBV7-9, the J call TRBJ1-1, with 8 bases that match TRBD1. There are 14 residues in the CDR3. Germline CDR1 SEHNR, CDR2 FQNEAQ (reference sequence). Trimming at V came to 6 bases and at J to 2 bases, leaving 5 bases not matched to a gene. In DNA form, the CDR3 reads TGTGCCAGCAGTACCGGACAGGGCAACACTGAAGCTTTCTTT. This codes for CASSTGQGNTEAFF.

The chain employs TRBV28 and TRBJ1-2; 9 bases are a match to TRBD1. Per the germline V gene, CDR1 is MDHEN and CDR2 is SYDVKM. The CDR3 is 14 residues long. After removal of 4 bases from V and 8 bases from J, the junction contained 8 bases not matched to a gene. The CDR3 DNA is TGTGCCAGCAGTTCCCCCGGGACAGGGATCGGCTACACCTTC. It specifies CASSSPGTGIGYTF.

The V and J genes are TRBV15 and TRBJ2-3; D possibly corresponds to TRBD2 (6 bases). The CDR3 runs to 18 residues. Germline loops: CDR1 LNHNV, CDR2 YYDKDF (reference sequence). The ends were cut back, 5 bases at V and 6 bases at J, with 27 bases in the middle. The CDR3 DNA is TGTGCCACCAGCCGACCCAGGCGGGGTACCGAGGGAAGGGATACGCAGTATTTT. It encodes CATSRPRRGTEGRDTQYF.

The genes are TRBV18 and TRBJ2-3, with TRBD2 matching over 8 bases. The V gene end was trimmed by 6 bases and the J gene end by 4 bases; junction bases not matched to a gene: 9. Germline-derived CDR1 and CDR2 are KGHSH and LQKENI. This CDR3 has 15 residues. The CDR3 loop reads CASSRGGLASDTQYF. Written as DNA, the CDR3 is TGTGCCAGCTCCAGGGGCGGACTAGCCTCAGATACGCAGTATTTT.

This clone was recorded a few times. The chain has TRBV9 and TRBJ2-7; D might be TRBD1 (6 bases). CDR3 length: 14 amino acids. V shed 3 bases and J shed 1 base, with 11 bases lying between them. Germline V gene sequence: CDR1 SGDLS, CDR2 YYNGEE. CDR3 in amino acids: CASSAGQSSYEQYF. CDR3 nucleotide sequence: TGTGCCAGCAGCGCAGGACAGTCTTCCTACGAGCAGTACTTC.

The gene calls are TRBV18 and TRBJ1-2, with TRBD1 matching 8 bases. This CDR3 region has 13 residues. Germline CDR1 and CDR2: KGHSH and LQKENI. Trimming removed 3 bases from V and 8 bases from J; junction bases left unmatched: 5. The CDR3 protein is CASSPTGAVGYTF. The CDR3 DNA sequence: TGTGCCAGCTCACCGACAGGGGCGGTAGGCTACACCTTC.